Presented here are 9 T cell receptor beta chains from one specimen sequenced in a study of blood T cell repertoires in COVID-19. Some clones are missing from TCRdb's copy, which holds only in-frame ones; the method was immunoSEQ multiplex PCR. The data contain about 50,000 clones, 87% of them singletons. The sequencing sample was made of peripheral blood. These receptors all stem from a woman aged 80 or older with COVID-19, enrolled during active disease.

The chain combines TRBV29-1 with TRBJ2-5, with 8 nucleotides matching TRBD2. The CDR3 totals 15 residues. CDR1 SQVTM and CDR2 ANQGSEA come from the germline V gene. J gave up 5 bases and V 1 base, and 9 bases lay outside the gene matches. CDR3 sequence: CSVEASGGTWETQYF. The CDR3 region has the DNA TGCAGCGTTGAAGCGTCGGGAGGGACATGGGAGACCCAGTACTTC.

This sequence joins TRBV9 and TRBJ1-6; no definite D call. Looked up from germline, CDR1 is SGDLS and CDR2 is YYNGEE. The CDR3 loop spans 13 amino acids. The V end lost 1 base, the J end lost 11 bases, and 10 bases lay between the germline ends. The CDR3 DNA reads TGTGCCAGCAGCGTATTCCAGGATCCACCCCTCCACTTT. Its protein product is CASSVFQDPPLHF.

This clone showed up just once. The CDR3 is CASSIVGAVSGIHQPQHF. In DNA form, the CDR3 reads TGTGCCAGTAGTATAGTGGGGGCAGTCTCAGGGATCCATCAGCCCCAGCATTTT. The chain couples TRBV19 to TRBJ1-5; maybe TRBD1 (6 bases). The CDR3 has 18 residues. Trimming shortened V by 1 base and J by 5 bases, and 21 bases separated the two germline ends. Per germline, CDR1 LNHDA and CDR2 SQIVND (reference sequence).

CDR3 loop: CAWSRAGDQPQHF. CDR3 in DNA: TGTGCCTGGAGTCGGGCAGGGGATCAGCCCCAGCATTTT. The chain carries TRBV30 and TRBJ1-5, with D possibly TRBD1 on 6 matching bases. CDR1 is GTSNPN and CDR2 is SVGIG in the germline V gene (reference sequence). Between the trimmed V and J ends, which lost 2 bases and 5 bases, there was a span of 10 bases. The CDR3 runs 13 residues.

This chain uses TRBV6-5 with TRBJ1-3, with 7 bases that match TRBD1. CDR1 and CDR2 (germline): MNHEY, SVGAGI. The CDR3 is made up of 14 amino acids. After removal of 7 bases from V and 4 bases from J, the junction contained 7 bases not matched to a gene. DNA for the CDR3: TGTGCCAGCATAGGGCGGGACAGAGGAAACACCATATATTTT. As protein: CASIGRDRGNTIYF.

V gene TRBV2 combines with J gene TRBJ1-1; unclear D gene. Germline V gives CDR1 SNHLY, CDR2 FYNNEI. CDR3 size: 13 residues. V lost 5 bases and J 5 bases, leaving 12 bases between the germline ends. The CDR3 DNA follows: TGTGCCAGCAGTAGGGAGGAAAGGACTGAAGCTTTCTTT. Its translation is CASSREERTEAFF.

The chain combines TRBV7-9 with TRBJ1-3; weak D call: TRBD1 (6 bases). The germline gives CDR1 SEHNR, CDR2 FQNEAQ (reference sequence). This CDR3 is built from 16 residues. V shed 5 bases and J shed 1 base, with 15 bases lying between them. The CDR3 reads CASSQWGGLSGNTIYF. The CDR3 DNA is TGTGCCAGCAGCCAATGGGGGGGCCTGTCTGGAAACACCATATATTTT.

The genes are TRBV19 and TRBJ2-5; 7 bases align to TRBD2. Looked up from germline, CDR1 is LNHDA and CDR2 is SQIVND (reference sequence). V lost 4 bases and J lost 1; bases outside the gene matches: 6. This CDR3 is built from 15 residues. CDR3 protein: CASSTGGTIQETQYF. The DNA for the CDR3 is TGTGCCAGTAGTACCGGCGGGACTATCCAAGAGACCCAGTACTTC. The full variable domain, rest sourced from reference TRBV19 and TRBJ2-5, is DGGITQSPKYLFRKEGQNVTLSCEQNLNHDAMYWYRQDPGQGLRLIYYSQIVNDFQKGDIAEGYSVSREKKESFPLTVTSAQKNPTAFYLCASSTGGTIQETQYFGPGTRLLVL.

The chain employs TRBV29-1 and TRBJ1-2, with TRBD1 matching over 8 bases. The CDR3 runs to 14 residues. V lost 7 bases and J lost 4; bases outside the gene matches: 11. The germline V gene has CDR1 SQVTM and CDR2 ANQGSEA. CDR3 DNA: TGCAGCGCCCGGACAGGGAGGGCCCTCTATGGCTACACCTTC. Protein product: CSARTGRALYGYTF.